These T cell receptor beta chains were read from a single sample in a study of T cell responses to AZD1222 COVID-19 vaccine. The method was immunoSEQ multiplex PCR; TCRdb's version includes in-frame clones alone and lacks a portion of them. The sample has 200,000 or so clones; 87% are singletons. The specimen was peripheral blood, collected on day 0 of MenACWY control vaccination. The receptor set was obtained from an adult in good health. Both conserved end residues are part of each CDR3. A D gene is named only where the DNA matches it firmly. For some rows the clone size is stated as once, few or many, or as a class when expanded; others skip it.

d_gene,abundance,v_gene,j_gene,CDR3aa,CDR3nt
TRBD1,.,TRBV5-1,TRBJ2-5,CASSSAGTEETQYF,TGCGCCAGCTCTTCCGCCGGGACAGAAGAGACCCAGTACTTC
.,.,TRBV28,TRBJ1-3,CASSLGQRTIYF,TGTGCCAGCAGTTTAGGACAGCGGACCATATATTTT
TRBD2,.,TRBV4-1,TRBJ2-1,CASITSDSSYNEQFF,TGCGCCAGCATCACTAGCGACAGCTCCTACAATGAGCAGTTCTTC
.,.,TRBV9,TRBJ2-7,CASSALGDYEQYF,TGTGCCAGCAGCGCCCTAGGAGACTACGAGCAGTACTTC
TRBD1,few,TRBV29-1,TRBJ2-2,CSVRAGQVNANTGELFF,TGCAGCGTTCGGGCGGGACAGGTCAACGCGAACACCGGGGAGCTGTTTTTT
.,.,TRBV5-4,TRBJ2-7,CASSSGPVPEQYF,TGTGCCAGCAGCTCGGGACCCGTCCCCGAGCAGTACTTC
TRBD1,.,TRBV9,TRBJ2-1,CASSPLSRGRSYNEQFF,TGTGCCAGCAGCCCCCTAAGTAGGGGGCGCTCCTACAATGAGCAGTTCTTC
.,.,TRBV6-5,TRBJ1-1,CASSYFQWTEAFF,TGTGCCAGCAGTTACTTCCAGTGGACTGAAGCTTTCTTT
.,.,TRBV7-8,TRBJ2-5,CASGGPGETQYF,TGTGCCTCCGGAGGGCCCGGGGAGACCCAGTACTTC
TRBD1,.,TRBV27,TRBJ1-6,CASSAGQGAGSPLHF,TGTGCCAGCAGTGCGGGACAGGGAGCCGGATCACCCCTCCACTTT
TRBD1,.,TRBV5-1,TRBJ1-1,CASSPGQGAVAEAFF,TGCGCCAGCAGCCCGGGACAGGGGGCGGTCGCTGAAGCTTTCTTT
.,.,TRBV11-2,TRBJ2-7,CASSLDYEQYF,TGTGCCAGCAGCTTAGATTACGAGCAGTACTTC
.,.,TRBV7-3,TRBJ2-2,CASSSLGTGELFF,TGTGCCAGCAGCTCGCTCGGCACCGGGGAGCTGTTTTTT
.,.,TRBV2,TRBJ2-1,CASSPLGTSTEQFF,TGTGCCAGCAGCCCCCTAGGAACTAGCACTGAGCAGTTCTTC
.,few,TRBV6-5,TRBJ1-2,CASSSGSSDGYTF,TGTGCCAGCAGCTCCGGGTCCAGTGATGGCTACACCTTC
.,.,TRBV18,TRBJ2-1,CASSRQGRTDEQFF,TGTGCCAGCTCACGGCAGGGTAGGACTGATGAGCAGTTCTTC
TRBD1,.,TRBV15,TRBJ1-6,CATSGTGDSPLHF,TGTGCCACCAGTGGGACAGGGGATTCACCCCTCCACTTT
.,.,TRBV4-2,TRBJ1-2,CASSWTRDSNGYTF,TGTGCCAGCAGCTGGACCCGGGATTCGAATGGCTACACCTTC
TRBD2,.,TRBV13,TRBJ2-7,CASRISGGQYEQYF,TGTGCCAGCAGAATAAGCGGGGGCCAGTACGAGCAGTACTTC
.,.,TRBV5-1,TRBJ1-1,CASSLDGGTIEAFF,TGCGCCAGCAGCTTGGACGGGGGGACCATTGAAGCTTTCTTT
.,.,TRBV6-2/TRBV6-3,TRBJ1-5,CASSYQGPQHF,TGTGCCAGCAGTTACCAGGGGCCCCAGCATTTT
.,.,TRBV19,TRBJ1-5,CATGKPQHF,TGTGCCACCGGGAAACCCCAGCATTTT
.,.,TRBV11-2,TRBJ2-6,CASRFSGANVLTF,TGTGCCAGCAGGTTCTCTGGGGCCAACGTCCTGACTTTC
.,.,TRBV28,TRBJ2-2,CASSFTLQGSAGELFF,TGTGCCAGCAGTTTTACACTACAGGGATCCGCCGGGGAGCTGTTTTTT
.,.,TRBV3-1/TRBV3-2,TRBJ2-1,CASSQDRGPLNEQFF,TGTGCCAGCAGCCAAGATAGGGGCCCCTTGAATGAGCAGTTCTTC
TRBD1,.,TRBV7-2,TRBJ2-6,CASSLAGTGNSGANVLTF,TGTGCCAGCAGCTTAGCCGGGACAGGAAACTCTGGGGCCAACGTCCTGACTTTC
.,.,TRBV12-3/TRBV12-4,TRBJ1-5,CASTQGAQPQHF,TGTGCCAGCACCCAGGGAGCTCAGCCCCAGCATTTT
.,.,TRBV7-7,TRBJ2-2,CASRRSQTGELFF,TGTGCCAGCCGGAGATCACAAACCGGGGAGCTGTTTTTT
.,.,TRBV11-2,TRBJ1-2,CASSLEGGNYGYTF,TGTGCCAGCAGCTTGGAGGGCGGAAACTATGGCTACACCTTC
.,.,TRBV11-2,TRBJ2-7,CASSFLVGEQYF,TGTGCCAGCAGCTTTTTGGTGGGCGAGCAGTACTTC
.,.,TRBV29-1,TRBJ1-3,CSVEDGSSGNTIYF,TGCAGCGTTGAAGACGGGTCCTCTGGAAACACCATATATTTT
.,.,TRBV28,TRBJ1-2,CASSPWTAYGYTF,TGTGCCAGCAGTCCGTGGACAGCCTATGGCTACACCTTC
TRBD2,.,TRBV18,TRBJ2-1,CASSPLGSGKSYNEQFF,TGTGCCAGCTCACCATTGGGGAGCGGGAAATCCTACAATGAGCAGTTCTTC
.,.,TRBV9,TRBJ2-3,CASSVAVSGSDTQYF,TGTGCCAGCAGCGTAGCGGTTTCAGGATCAGATACGCAGTATTTT
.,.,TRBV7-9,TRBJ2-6,CASSQVGSGANVLTF,TGTGCCAGCAGCCAGGTCGGTTCTGGGGCCAACGTCCTGACTTTC
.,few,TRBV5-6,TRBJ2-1,CASSSFSSYNEQFF,TGTGCCAGCAGCTCATTTAGCTCCTACAATGAGCAGTTCTTC
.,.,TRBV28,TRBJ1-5,CACHVGDNYSNQPQHF,TGTGCCTGCCATGTGGGAGATAATTATAGCAATCAGCCCCAGCATTTT
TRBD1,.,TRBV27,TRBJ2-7,CASSRGTGAYEQYF,TGTGCCAGCAGCAGAGGGACAGGCGCCTACGAGCAGTACTTC
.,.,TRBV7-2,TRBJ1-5,CASSLGQGLWNQPQHF,TGTGCCAGCAGCTTAGGGCAGGGACTGTGGAATCAGCCCCAGCATTTT
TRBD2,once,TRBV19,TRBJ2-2,CASSPAYSGGAGELFF,TGTGCCAGTAGTCCCGCCTATAGCGGGGGGGCGGGGGAGCTGTTTTTT
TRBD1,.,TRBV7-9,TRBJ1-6,CASNGPGQSNSPLHF,TGTGCCAGCAACGGGCCGGGACAGAGCAATTCACCCCTCCACTTT
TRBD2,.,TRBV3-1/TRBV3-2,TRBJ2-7,CASSQLSGAYEQYF,TGTGCCAGCAGCCAACTAAGCGGGGCCTACGAGCAGTACTTC
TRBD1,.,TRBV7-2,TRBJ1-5,CASSQRDSYNQPQHF,TGTGCCAGCAGCCAGCGGGACAGCTACAATCAGCCCCAGCATTTT
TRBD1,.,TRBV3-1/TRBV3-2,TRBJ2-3,CASSRRDRATDTQYF,TGTGCCAGCAGCCGCCGGGACAGGGCCACAGATACGCAGTATTTT
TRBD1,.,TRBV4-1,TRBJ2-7,CASSQEGTGPYEQYF,TGCGCCAGCAGCCAAGAAGGGACAGGCCCCTACGAGCAGTACTTC
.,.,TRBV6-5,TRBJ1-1,CASSKLMNTEAFF,TGTGCCAGCAGTAAACTGATGAACACTGAAGCTTTCTTT
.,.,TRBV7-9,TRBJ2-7,CASSPPGRGDEQYF,TGTGCCAGCAGCCCACCCGGCAGGGGTGACGAGCAGTACTTC
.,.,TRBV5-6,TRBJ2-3,CASSYRGLQQYF,TGTGCCAGCAGCTACAGAGGCCTTCAGCAGTATTTT
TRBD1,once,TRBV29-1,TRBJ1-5,CSVRTGEQPQHF,TGCAGCGTGCGGACAGGAGAGCAGCCCCAGCATTTT
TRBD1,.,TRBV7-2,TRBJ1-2,CASSHGDRGYGYTF,TGTGCCAGCAGCCATGGGGACAGGGGATATGGCTACACCTTC
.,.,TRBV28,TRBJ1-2,CASSPVGRAVMGYTF,TGTGCCAGCAGTCCCGTGGGTAGGGCGGTTATGGGCTACACCTTC
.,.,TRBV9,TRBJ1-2,CASSHTSGDGYTF,TGTGCCAGCAGCCATACCTCAGGAGATGGCTACACCTTC
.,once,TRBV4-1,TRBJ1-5,CASSRKQGGNQPQHF,TGCGCCAGCAGCCGAAAACAGGGAGGCAATCAGCCCCAGCATTTT
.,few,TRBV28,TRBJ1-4,CASSWGDRLIEKLFF,TGTGCCAGCAGTTGGGGCGACAGGCTAATTGAAAAACTGTTTTTT
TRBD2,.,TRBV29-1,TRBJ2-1,CSVEEPAGEYANEQFF,TGCAGCGTTGAAGAGCCAGCGGGGGAATACGCCAATGAGCAGTTCTTC
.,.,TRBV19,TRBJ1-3,CASHVGSTGNTIYF,TGTGCCAGTCACGTCGGCAGTACTGGAAACACCATATATTTT
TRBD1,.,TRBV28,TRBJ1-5,CASSWGTGGQPQHF,TGTGCCAGCAGTTGGGGGACAGGGGGACAGCCCCAGCATTTT
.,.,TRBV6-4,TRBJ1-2,CASSPTGTYGYTF,TGTGCCAGCAGTCCCACAGGGACCTATGGCTACACCTTC